This T cell receptor beta chain appears in the sequencing data of a study of blood T cell repertoires in COVID-19. The wider study: Spain, Italy and the United States supplied samples that represented acute and convalescent COVID-19.

Authors' data handling: The authors estimated nucleated cell counts from reference gene primer amplification. Some clones are missing from TCRdb's copy, which holds only in-frame ones; the method was immunoSEQ multiplex PCR. The V and J calls and clone size are taken from that table; D and trimming were inferred from the DNA. The table records fewer than 85,000 clones, about 87% of them present only once. The sequenced material came from peripheral blood. The source is a human donor in a cohort sampled during active COVID-19.

In nucleotides, the CDR3 is TGTGCCAGCAGTTCAGAGGACAGGGGCCGCCCCGAGCAGTACTTC. Translated, it gives CASSSEDRGRPEQYF. The chain joins TRBV27 to TRBJ2-7; the match to TRBD1 covers 9 bases. There are 15 residues in the CDR3. The V and J ends lost 4 bases and 6 bases, in that order; junction bases with no gene match: 10. Germline CDR1 MNHEY, CDR2 SMNVEV (reference sequence).